This T cell receptor beta chain emerged from a study of regulatory T cells in long-lasting Graves disease. This clonotype appeared many times. With iRepertoire HTBI primers and Arm-PCR of CDR3 regions, TCR beta libraries were built. TCRdb re-derived calls from the multiplex PCR reads in MiXCR, one entry per CDR3 protein. Here the sample spans 400,000 to 550,000 distinct CDR3 sequences, about 15% being singletons. Germline V gene lookup returns CDR1 MDHEN and CDR2 SYDVKM. The CDR3 contains 14 residues. The V and J ends lost 6 bases and 0 bases respectively, with 8 bases between them. Time point in this sample: newly diagnosed GD, antithyroid drugs for less than 3 months. The TCR library was made from RNA that had been extracted from PBMCs in TRIzol. These records were also assigned to another study, of T cells in Graves' hyperthyroidism and ophthalmopathy. That publication notes: Carried out on the TCR CDR3, a first-round RT-PCR used the HTBI primer set.

This specimen was peripheral blood mononuclear cells (PBMCs), taken at new diagnosis, from a patient treated with antithyroid drugs. The TCR comes from a woman aged 30 to 39 with Graves disease. V and J are TRBV28 and TRBJ2-2; D call uncertain. CDR3 loop: CASSRDSNTGELFF. The CDR3 DNA is TGTGCCAGCAGCCGAGACTCGAACACCGGGGAGCTGTTTTTT.